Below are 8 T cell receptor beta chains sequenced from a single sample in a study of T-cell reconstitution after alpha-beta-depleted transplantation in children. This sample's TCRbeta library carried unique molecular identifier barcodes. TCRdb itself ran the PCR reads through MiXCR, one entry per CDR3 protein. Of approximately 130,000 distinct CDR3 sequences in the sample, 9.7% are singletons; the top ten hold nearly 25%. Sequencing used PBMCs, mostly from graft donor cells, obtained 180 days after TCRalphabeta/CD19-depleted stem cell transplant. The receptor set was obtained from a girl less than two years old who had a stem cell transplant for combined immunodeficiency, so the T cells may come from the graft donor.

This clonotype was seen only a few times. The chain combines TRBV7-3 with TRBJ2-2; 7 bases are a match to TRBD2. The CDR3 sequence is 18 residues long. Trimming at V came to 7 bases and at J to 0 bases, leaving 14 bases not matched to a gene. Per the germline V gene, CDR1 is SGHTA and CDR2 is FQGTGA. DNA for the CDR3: TGTGCCAGCACAAGAGCGGGACTTCCCTTTTCGAACACCGGGGAGCTGTTTTTT. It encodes CASTRAGLPFSNTGELFF.

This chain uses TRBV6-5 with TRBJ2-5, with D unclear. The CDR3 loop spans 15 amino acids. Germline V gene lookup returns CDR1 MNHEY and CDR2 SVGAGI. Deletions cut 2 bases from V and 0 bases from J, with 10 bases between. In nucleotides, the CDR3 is TGTGCCAGCAGTTACGGTGGAAGAAACCAAGAGACCCAGTACTTC. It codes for CASSYGGRNQETQYF.

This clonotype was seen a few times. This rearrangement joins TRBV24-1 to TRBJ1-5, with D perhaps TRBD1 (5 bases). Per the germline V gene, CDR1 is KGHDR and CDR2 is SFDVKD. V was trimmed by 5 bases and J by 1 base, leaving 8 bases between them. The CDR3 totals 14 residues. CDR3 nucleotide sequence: TGTGCCACCAGTGTGGGGCAAAGCAATCAGCCCCAGCATTTT. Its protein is CATSVGQSNQPQHF.

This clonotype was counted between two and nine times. The CDR3 loop reads CASSLGTSRASYEQYF. The CDR3 DNA reads as TGTGCCAGCAGCTTAGGGACTAGCAGGGCGTCCTACGAGCAGTACTTC. The rearrangement uses TRBV7-2 and TRBJ2-7; 8 bases map to TRBD2. V lost 1 base and J lost 1; bases outside the gene matches: 6. This CDR3 is 16 amino acids long. Per the germline V gene, CDR1 is SGHTA and CDR2 is FQGNSA.

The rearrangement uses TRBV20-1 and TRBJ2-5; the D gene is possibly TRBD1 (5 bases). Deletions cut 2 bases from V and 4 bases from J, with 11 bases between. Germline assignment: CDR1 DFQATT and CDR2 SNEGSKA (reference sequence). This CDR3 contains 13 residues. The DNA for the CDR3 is TGCAGTGCTAGAATTCAGGGCAGAGAGACCCAGTACTTC. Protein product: CSARIQGRETQYF.

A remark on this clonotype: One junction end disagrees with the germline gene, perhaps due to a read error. This CDR3 reads CASSLDVLFSLSYEQYF. The DNA for the CDR3 is TGTGCCAGCAGCCTAGACGTCCTTTTTTCCCTCTCCTACGAGCAGTACTTC. V and J are TRBV11-2 and TRBJ2-7; D call uncertain. The CDR3 has 17 residues. Looked up from germline, CDR1 is SGHAT and CDR2 is FQNNGV. Looking up the rest from reference TRBV11-2 and TRBJ2-7 gives the full variable domain: EAGVAQSPRYKIIEKRQSVAFWCNPISGHATLYWYQQILGQGPKLLIQFQNNGVVDDSQLPKDRFSAERLKGVDSTLKIQPAKLEDSAVYLCASSLDVLFSLSYEQYFGPGTRLTVT.

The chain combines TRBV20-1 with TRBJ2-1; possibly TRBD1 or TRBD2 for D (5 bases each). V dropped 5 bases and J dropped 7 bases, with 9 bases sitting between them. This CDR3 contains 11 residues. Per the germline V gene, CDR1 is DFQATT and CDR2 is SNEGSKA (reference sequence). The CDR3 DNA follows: TGCAGTGCTCCCGGGACGAATGAGCAGTTCTTC. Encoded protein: CSAPGTNEQFF.

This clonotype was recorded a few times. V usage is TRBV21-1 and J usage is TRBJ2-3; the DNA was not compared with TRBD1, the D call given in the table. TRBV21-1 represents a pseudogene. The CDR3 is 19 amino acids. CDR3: CASSNPQGWFPMSPDTQYF. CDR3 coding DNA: TGTGCCAGCAGCAACCCCCAAGGCTGGTTCCCGATGAGCCCAGATACGCAGTATTTT.